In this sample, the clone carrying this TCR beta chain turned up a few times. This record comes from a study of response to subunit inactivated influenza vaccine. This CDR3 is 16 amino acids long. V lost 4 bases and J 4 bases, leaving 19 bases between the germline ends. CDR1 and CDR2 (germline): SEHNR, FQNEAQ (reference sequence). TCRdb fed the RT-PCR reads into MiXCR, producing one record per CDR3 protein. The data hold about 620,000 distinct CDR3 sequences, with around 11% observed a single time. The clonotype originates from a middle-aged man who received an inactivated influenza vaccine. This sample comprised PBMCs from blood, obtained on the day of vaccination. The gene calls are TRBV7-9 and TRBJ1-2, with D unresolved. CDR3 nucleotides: TGTGCCAGCAGCTCGAGCCCTTCGGCAGGTCTCTATGGCTACACCTTC. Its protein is CASSSSPSAGLYGYTF.